This T cell receptor beta chain stems from a study of molecular identifiers for immune sequencing clone quantification. Overall study results and limits: In CMV-specific effectors, clones above 20 copies held over 97% of molecules; naive, under 1%.

Naive CD8 T cells underwent sorting with the CD8+CD4-CCR7+CD45RA+ definition. The CDR3 is 16 amino acids. The junction had 3 bases not matched to a gene; V was cut back by 1 base and J by 0 bases. Germline V gives CDR1 MGHDK, CDR2 SYGVNS. TCRdb fed the PCR reads into MiXCR, producing one record per CDR3 protein. Counted here are under 85,000 distinct CDR3 sequences, 17% occurring once; the ten biggest clones make up roughly 1.5%. Points on this clonotype: As yet, its antigen is unknown.

The TCR sequence derives from a human donor in good health. Some libraries in this study had Jurkat cell RNA spiked in. The source material was naive CD8+ T cells from blood, with Jurkat cell RNA spiked in. The subset: FACS-sorted CD8+CD4-CCR7+CD45RA+ naive T cells. This chain joins TRBV25-1 and TRBJ2-1, with 7 bases that match TRBD2. CDR3 protein: CASSEWGGGSYNEQFF. The CDR3 DNA reads as TGTGCCAGCAGTGAATGGGGGGGAGGCTCCTACAATGAGCAGTTCTTC.